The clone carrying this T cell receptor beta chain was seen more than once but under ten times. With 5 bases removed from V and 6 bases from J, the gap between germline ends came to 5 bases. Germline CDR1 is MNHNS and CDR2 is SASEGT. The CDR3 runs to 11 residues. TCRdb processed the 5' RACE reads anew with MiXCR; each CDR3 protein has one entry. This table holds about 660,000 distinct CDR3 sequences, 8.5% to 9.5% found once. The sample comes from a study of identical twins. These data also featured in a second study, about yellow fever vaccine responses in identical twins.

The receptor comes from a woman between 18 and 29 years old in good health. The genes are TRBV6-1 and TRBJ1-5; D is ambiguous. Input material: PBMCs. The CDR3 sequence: CASSKSQPQHF. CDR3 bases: TGTGCCAGCAGTAAAAGTCAGCCCCAGCATTTT.